A selection of T cell receptor beta chains follows, all from one sample in a study of OX40 agonist ivuxolimab in advanced cancers. The assay was immunoSEQ multiplex PCR, and TCRdb's table has in-frame clones only and misses some. The data contain some 71,000 clones, 90% to 95% of them singletons. The sequences come from CD4+ or CD8+ T cells sorted from blood, collected in a trial of the OX40 agonist ivuxolimab. The source is an adult with an advanced solid tumor such as melanoma, head and neck, liver or kidney cancer. Both conserved end residues are part of each CDR3. The order of the fields is J gene, V gene, CDR3 length, clone size, D gene, CDR3 protein, CDR3 DNA. D genes are given only for firm matches. Clone sizes are given selectively: once, few, many, or a class where the clone is expanded.

j_call: TRBJ2-7
v_call: TRBV28
cdr3_length: 16
clone_size: .
d_call: TRBD2
cdr3_aa: CASSRTSGRPSEEQYF
cdr3_nt: TGTGCCAGCAGTAGGACTAGCGGGAGGCCCTCGGAGGAGCAGTACTTC

j_call: TRBJ2-7
v_call: TRBV7-9
cdr3_length: 14
clone_size: .
d_call: .
cdr3_aa: CASSLERSTYEQYF
cdr3_nt: TGTGCCAGCAGCTTAGAGCGTAGTACCTACGAGCAGTACTTC

j_call: TRBJ1-1
v_call: TRBV6-5
cdr3_length: 14
clone_size: few
d_call: .
cdr3_aa: CASSLLLANTEAFF
cdr3_nt: TGTGCCAGCAGTTTACTATTAGCGAACACTGAAGCTTTCTTT

j_call: TRBJ2-7
v_call: TRBV10-1
cdr3_length: 13
clone_size: few
d_call: TRBD1
cdr3_aa: CASSETDRAEQYF
cdr3_nt: TGCGCCAGCAGTGAGACGGACAGGGCCGAGCAGTACTTC

j_call: TRBJ2-5
v_call: TRBV30
cdr3_length: 13
clone_size: .
d_call: .
cdr3_aa: CAWNPPWGETQYF
cdr3_nt: TGTGCCTGGAATCCGCCTTGGGGGGAGACCCAGTACTTC

j_call: TRBJ2-2
v_call: TRBV9
cdr3_length: 14
clone_size: .
d_call: .
cdr3_aa: CASSVQDSPGELFF
cdr3_nt: TGTGCCAGCAGCGTACAGGATTCACCCGGGGAGCTGTTTTTT

j_call: TRBJ2-1
v_call: TRBV27
cdr3_length: 21
clone_size: .
d_call: TRBD2
cdr3_aa: CASSPSGLAGGPRFSYLEQFF
cdr3_nt: TGTGCCAGCAGTCCCTCGGGACTAGCGGGAGGGCCTCGGTTTTCATACCTTGAGCAGTTCTTC

j_call: TRBJ2-6
v_call: TRBV4-3
cdr3_length: 15
clone_size: .
d_call: .
cdr3_aa: CASSLLADGANVLTF
cdr3_nt: TGCGCCAGCAGCCTTCTTGCGGATGGGGCCAACGTCCTGACTTTC

j_call: TRBJ1-1
v_call: TRBV7-9
cdr3_length: 11
clone_size: .
d_call: TRBD1
cdr3_aa: CASSYGTGAFF
cdr3_nt: TGTGCCAGCAGCTATGGGACAGGCGCTTTCTTT

j_call: TRBJ2-1
v_call: TRBV4-3
cdr3_length: 16
clone_size: .
d_call: TRBD2
cdr3_aa: CASSSGLAGGPGEQFF
cdr3_nt: TGCGCCAGCAGCTCAGGACTAGCGGGAGGGCCGGGTGAGCAGTTCTTC

j_call: TRBJ1-2
v_call: TRBV5-1
cdr3_length: 14
clone_size: .
d_call: TRBD1
cdr3_aa: CASSLAGTGFGYTF
cdr3_nt: TGCGCCAGCAGCTTGGCCGGGACAGGGTTTGGCTACACCTTC

j_call: TRBJ2-2
v_call: TRBV9
cdr3_length: 14
clone_size: .
d_call: .
cdr3_aa: CASSVGANTGELFF
cdr3_nt: TGTGCCAGCAGCGTAGGGGCGAACACCGGGGAGCTGTTTTTT

j_call: TRBJ2-2
v_call: TRBV4-2
cdr3_length: 14
clone_size: few
d_call: TRBD1
cdr3_aa: CASSQGTGTGELFF
cdr3_nt: TGTGCCAGCAGCCAGGGGACAGGGACCGGGGAGCTGTTTTTT

j_call: TRBJ2-1
v_call: TRBV4-1
cdr3_length: 13
clone_size: .
d_call: .
cdr3_aa: CASSQAGHHPLFF
cdr3_nt: TGCGCCAGCAGCCAAGCTGGGCACCACCCCCTGTTCTTC

j_call: TRBJ1-5
v_call: TRBV5-5
cdr3_length: 13
clone_size: .
d_call: .
cdr3_aa: CASSLDSNQPQHF
cdr3_nt: TGTGCCAGCAGCCTGGATAGCAATCAGCCCCAGCATTTT

j_call: TRBJ1-4
v_call: TRBV28
cdr3_length: 12
clone_size: .
d_call: .
cdr3_aa: CASNRGGEKLFF
cdr3_nt: TGTGCCAGCAACCGGGGAGGTGAAAAACTGTTTTTT

j_call: TRBJ2-1
v_call: TRBV9
cdr3_length: 15
clone_size: once
d_call: TRBD1
cdr3_aa: CASSGTGIIYNEQFF
cdr3_nt: TGTGCCAGCAGCGGGACAGGCATCATCTACAATGAGCAGTTCTTC